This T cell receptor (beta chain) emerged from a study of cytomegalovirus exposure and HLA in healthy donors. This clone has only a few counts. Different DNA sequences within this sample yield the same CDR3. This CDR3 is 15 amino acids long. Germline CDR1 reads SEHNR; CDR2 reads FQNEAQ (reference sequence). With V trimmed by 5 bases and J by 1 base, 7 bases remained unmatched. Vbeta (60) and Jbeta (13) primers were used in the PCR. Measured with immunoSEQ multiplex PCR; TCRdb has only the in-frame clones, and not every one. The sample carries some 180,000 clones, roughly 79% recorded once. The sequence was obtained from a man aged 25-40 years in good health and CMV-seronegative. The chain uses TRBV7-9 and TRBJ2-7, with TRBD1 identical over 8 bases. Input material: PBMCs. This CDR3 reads CASSRLGDRSYEQYF. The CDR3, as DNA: TGTGCCAGCAGCCGCCTTGGGGACAGGTCCTACGAGCAGTACTTC.